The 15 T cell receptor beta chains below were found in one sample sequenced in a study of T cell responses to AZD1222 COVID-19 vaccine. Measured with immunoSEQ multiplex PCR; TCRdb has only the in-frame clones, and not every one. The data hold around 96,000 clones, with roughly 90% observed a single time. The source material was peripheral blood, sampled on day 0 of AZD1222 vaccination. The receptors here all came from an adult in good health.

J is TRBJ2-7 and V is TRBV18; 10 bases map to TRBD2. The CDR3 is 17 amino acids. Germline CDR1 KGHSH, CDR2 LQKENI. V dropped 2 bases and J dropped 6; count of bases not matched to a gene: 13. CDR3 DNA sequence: TGTGCCAGCTCACCATTGGCTAGCGGGGGAACTTGGCGCGAGCAGTACTTC. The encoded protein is CASSPLASGGTWREQYF. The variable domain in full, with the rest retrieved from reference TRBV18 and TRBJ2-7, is NAGVMQNPRHLVRRRGQEARLRCSPMKGHSHVYWYRQLPEEGLKFMVYLQKENIIDESGMPKERFSAEFPKEGPSILRIQQVVRGDSAAYFCASSPLASGGTWREQYFGPGTRLTVT.

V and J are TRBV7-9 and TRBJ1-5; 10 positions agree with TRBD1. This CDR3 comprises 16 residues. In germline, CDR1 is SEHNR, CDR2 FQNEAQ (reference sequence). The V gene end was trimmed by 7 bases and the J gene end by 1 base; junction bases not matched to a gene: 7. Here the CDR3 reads CASTATGQGSNQPQHF. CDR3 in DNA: TGTGCCAGCACCGCCACGGGACAGGGGAGCAATCAGCCCCAGCATTTT.

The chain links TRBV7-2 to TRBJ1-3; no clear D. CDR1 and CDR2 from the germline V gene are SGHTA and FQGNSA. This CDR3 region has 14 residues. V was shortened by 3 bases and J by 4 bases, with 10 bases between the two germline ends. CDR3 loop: CASSLGPQGNTIYF. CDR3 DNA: TGTGCCAGCAGCTTGGGCCCGCAGGGAAACACCATATATTTT.

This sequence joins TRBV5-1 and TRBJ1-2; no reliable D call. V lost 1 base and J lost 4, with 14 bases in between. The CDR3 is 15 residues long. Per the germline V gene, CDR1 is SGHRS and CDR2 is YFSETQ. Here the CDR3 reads CASSLSGTPAYGYTF. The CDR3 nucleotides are TGCGCCAGCAGCTTGTCCGGCACCCCAGCCTATGGCTACACCTTC.

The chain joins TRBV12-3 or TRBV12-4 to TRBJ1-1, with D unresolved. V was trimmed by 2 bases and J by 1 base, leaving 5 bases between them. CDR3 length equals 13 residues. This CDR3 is CASSLQENTEAFF. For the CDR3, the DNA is TGTGCCAGCAGTTTACAGGAGAACACTGAAGCTTTCTTT.

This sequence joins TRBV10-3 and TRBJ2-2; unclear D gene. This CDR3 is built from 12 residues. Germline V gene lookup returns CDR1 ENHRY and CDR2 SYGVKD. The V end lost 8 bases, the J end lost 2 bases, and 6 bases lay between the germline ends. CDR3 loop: CAIGPNTGELFF. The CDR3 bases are TGTGCCATCGGTCCTAACACCGGGGAGCTGTTTTTT.

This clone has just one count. CDR3 protein: CASSEGTNYGYTF. CDR3 in DNA: TGTGCCAGTAGCGAGGGGACCAACTATGGCTACACCTTC. The chain couples TRBV2 to TRBJ1-2, with D maybe TRBD1 (5 bases). V was cut by 9 bases and J by 2 bases, with 13 bases left in between. In germline, CDR1 is SNHLY, CDR2 FYNNEI. The CDR3 is made up of 13 amino acids.

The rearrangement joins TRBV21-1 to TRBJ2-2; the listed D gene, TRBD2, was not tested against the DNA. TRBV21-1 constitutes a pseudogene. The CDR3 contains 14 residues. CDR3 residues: CASTKSNLAGELFF. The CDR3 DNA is TGTGCCAGCACGAAGTCCAACTTAGCCGGGGAGCTGTTTTTT.

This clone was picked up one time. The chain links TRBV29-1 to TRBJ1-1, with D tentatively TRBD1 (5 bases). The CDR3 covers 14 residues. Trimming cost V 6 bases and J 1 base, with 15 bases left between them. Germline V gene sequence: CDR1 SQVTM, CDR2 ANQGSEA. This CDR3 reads CSVLLGAGNTEAFF. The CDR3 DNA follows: TGCAGCGTCCTACTTGGGGCTGGGAACACTGAAGCTTTCTTT.

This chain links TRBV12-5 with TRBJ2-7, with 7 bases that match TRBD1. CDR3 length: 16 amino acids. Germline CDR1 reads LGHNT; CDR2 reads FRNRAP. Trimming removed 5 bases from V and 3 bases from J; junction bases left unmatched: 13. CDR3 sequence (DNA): TGTGCTAGTGGTCGAAGCACGGACAGGTCCCTCTACGAGCAGTACTTC. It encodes CASGRSTDRSLYEQYF. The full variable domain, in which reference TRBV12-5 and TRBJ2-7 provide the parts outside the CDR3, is DARVTQTPRHKVTEMGQEVTMRCQPILGHNTVFWYRQTMMQGLELLAYFRNRAPLDDSGMPKDRFSAEMPDATLATLKIQPSEPRDSAVYFCASGRSTDRSLYEQYFGPGTRLTVT.

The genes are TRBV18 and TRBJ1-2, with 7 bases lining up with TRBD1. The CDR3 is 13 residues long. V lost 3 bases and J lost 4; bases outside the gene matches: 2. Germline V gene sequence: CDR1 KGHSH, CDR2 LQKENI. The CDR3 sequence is CASSPGQVYGYTF. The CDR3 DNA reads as TGTGCCAGCTCACCCGGACAGGTCTATGGCTACACCTTC. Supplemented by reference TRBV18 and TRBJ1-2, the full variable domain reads NAGVMQNPRHLVRRRGQEARLRCSPMKGHSHVYWYRQLPEEGLKFMVYLQKENIIDESGMPKERFSAEFPKEGPSILRIQQVVRGDSAAYFCASSPGQVYGYTFGSGTRLTVV.

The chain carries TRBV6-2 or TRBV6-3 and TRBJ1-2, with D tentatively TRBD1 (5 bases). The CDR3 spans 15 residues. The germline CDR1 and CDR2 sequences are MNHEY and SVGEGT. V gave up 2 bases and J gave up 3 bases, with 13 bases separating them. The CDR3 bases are TGTGCCAGCAGTTACCCCGGGAGGGACGACTATGGCTACACCTTC. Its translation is CASSYPGRDDYGYTF.

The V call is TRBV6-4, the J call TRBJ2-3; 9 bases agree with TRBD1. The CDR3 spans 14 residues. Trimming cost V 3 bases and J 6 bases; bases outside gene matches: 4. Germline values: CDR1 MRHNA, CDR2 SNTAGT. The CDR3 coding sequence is TGTGCCAGCAGTGATTCTGGGACAGGGGATACGCAGTATTTT. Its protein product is CASSDSGTGDTQYF.

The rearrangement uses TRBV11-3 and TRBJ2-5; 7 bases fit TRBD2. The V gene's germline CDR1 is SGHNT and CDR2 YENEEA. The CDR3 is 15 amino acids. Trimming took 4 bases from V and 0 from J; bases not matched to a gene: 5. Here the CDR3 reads CASSWGGHNQETQYF. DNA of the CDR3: TGTGCCAGCAGCTGGGGAGGGCACAACCAAGAGACCCAGTACTTC.

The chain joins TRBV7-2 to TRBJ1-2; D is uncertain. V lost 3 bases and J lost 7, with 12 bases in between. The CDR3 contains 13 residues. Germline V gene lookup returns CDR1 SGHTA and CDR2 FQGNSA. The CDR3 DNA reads TGTGCCAGCAGCTTCAAAGGGTGGAGTGGCTACACCTTC. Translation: CASSFKGWSGYTF.